This T cell receptor beta chain was sequenced in a study of CD8+CD57+ T cells in acquired aplastic anemia listed by TCRdb under 2018. About the investigation overall: Extracted DNA from sorted CD4+ and CD8+ cells averaged about 3 ug, ranging from about 0.17 to 27.4 ug. An average of roughly 9.8 million reads for CD4+ cells and approximately 11 million reads for CD8+ cells was obtained from healthy donor samples.

This clonotype was found once. Its antigen remains undetermined. Base qualities are not provided; no much larger clone lies one nucleotide away. Single-read evidence is weak. The study at large found these results: Around 27 CD8+ CDR3 sequences were found to be shared between patients and controls, but these sequences appeared to be highly expressed in patients and within the immunodominant clones of the patients. No significant difference in CD8+ Simpson's diversity was found between patients and healthy controls (P=0.060).

The study deep-sequenced TCR repertoires of sorted CD4+ and CD8+ blood T cells from severe aplastic anemia patients and healthy subjects. Ficoll-Paque density gradient centrifugation was used to isolate peripheral blood mononuclear cells. CD4+ and CD8+ T cells were sorted by FACS or magnetic beads before DNA extraction. The CDR3 holds 11 amino acids from the cysteine to the phenylalanine. The kept DNA is CDR3 alone, 33 bases in frame from the first base. The junction shows trimming of 6 bases on V and 4 bases on J, plus 8 bases between the germline ends. The germline V gene (reference sequence) gives CDR1 as DFQATT and CDR2 as SNEGSKA. Profiling of TCR beta VDJ combinations and CDR3 sequences used genomic DNA as the template. An Illumina HiSeq 2000 was used for TCR repertoire sequencing. The authors' analysis ran thus. Repertoires were assessed using TRBV/TRBJ rearrangement plots, CDR3 size and DJ length profiles, and Simpson's diversity index. The immunodominant clone was defined as the most abundant DNA sequence in deep sequencing data. CDR3 amino acid sequences were screened for sharing across subjects and were compared with published repertoires and the VDJdb database. Using fastp trimming at Q25 and MiXCR clonotype assembly, TCRdb reanalyzed the public sequencing data and kept in-frame beta chains. Identical CDR3 protein sequences are pooled into one entry, listed with their most common genes and DNA. The V and J calls and clone size come from TCRdb's table, not from the authors' own analysis. Recorded for this sample are roughly 130,000 distinct CDR3 sequences; around 48% of them occurred a single time. The ten most abundant clones make up 2.5% to 3% of the sample.

Sequences were obtained from sorted CD4+, CD8+, or CD8+CD57+ T cells (not recorded which) from PBMCs. The V gene is TRBV20-1 and the J gene is TRBJ2-3; no confident D gene assignment can be made. The TCR comes from a human donor in good health, serving as a control. The DNA is TGCAGTGCGGATGTCTCAGATACGCAGTATTTT. This yields the protein CSADVSDTQYF.